This T cell receptor (beta chain) stems from a study of blood T cell repertoires in COVID-19 (TCRdb year 2020). Describing the broader study: Samples covering the acute and convalescent phases of COVID-19 were provided by collaborators in the United States, Italy and Spain. A freely available public database, intended as a resource for researchers studying the immune response to SARS-CoV-2, is where the repertoires were released. Where available, HLA class I and class II types were taken from metadata supplied by the sample provider and were not determined by assay-based typing. The prospective study material was composed of cDNA or gDNA derived from T cells, B-cell-depleted T cells, or PBMCs. Sample metadata almost always included a de-identified subject ID, COVID-19 status, age in years and sex. Subjects who had been exposed to COVID-19, were actively infected with it, or had recovered from it provided the deeply sampled blood TCRbeta repertoires that made up the dataset. Samples came from the ongoing ImmuneRACE study (first 160 participants) plus 1,254 subjects from 6 global collaborators. Study-wide conclusions, independent of this receptor: The quantity of clinical and demographic metadata differed by source and by participant and was supplied without curation.

Each collaborating institution followed its own protocols to collect whole blood in K2EDTA tubes. For TCRbeta analysis, collaborator samples were shipped as frozen whole blood, as isolated PBMCs, or as DNA extracted from either sample type. TCRbeta CDR3 regions were amplified from genomic DNA by means of the immunoSEQ Assay, a bias-controlled multiplex PCR. The paper's data handling went like this. Nucleated cell counts per sample were estimated from amplification of reference gene primers within the assay. To quantify the absolute abundance of each unique TCRbeta CDR3 rearrangement, sequence reads were collapsed and filtered. For each sample, productive Simpson clonality was calculated as the square root of Simpson's diversity index across productive rearrangements. TCRdb's version of the immuneACCESS table is confined to in-frame rearrangements and falls short of the full clone set. An unresolved V gene accounts for under half of the shortfall where checked; the remainder is of unknown origin. That table furnishes V, J and clone size, whereas the DNA furnished D and trimming. The sample contains some 150,000 clones, around 89% of them found a single time. Roughly 3.1% of the sample belongs to the ten largest clones.

About this clone itself: Its antigen is unknown. The input lacks base qualities; no much larger clone sits a single base away.

Measured from the cysteine to the phenylalanine, the CDR3 is 17 residues long. Of all the DNA, just the CDR3 is kept, 51 bases in frame from base 1. The germline V gene sets CDR1 to SGHRS and CDR2 to YFSETQ. At the junction V is shortened by 0 bases and J by 1 base; bases outside the gene matches: 6. This sequence originates from a man aged 60 to 69 with acute or convalescent COVID-19. Input material: peripheral blood. The sequence joins TRBV5-1 to TRBJ2-2; 7 bases in between match TRBD2. The DNA reads as follows: TGCGCCAGCAGCTTGGGACCCGGGGGGTTGAACACCGGGGAGCTGTTTTTT. Its amino acids are CASSLGPGGLNTGELFF.